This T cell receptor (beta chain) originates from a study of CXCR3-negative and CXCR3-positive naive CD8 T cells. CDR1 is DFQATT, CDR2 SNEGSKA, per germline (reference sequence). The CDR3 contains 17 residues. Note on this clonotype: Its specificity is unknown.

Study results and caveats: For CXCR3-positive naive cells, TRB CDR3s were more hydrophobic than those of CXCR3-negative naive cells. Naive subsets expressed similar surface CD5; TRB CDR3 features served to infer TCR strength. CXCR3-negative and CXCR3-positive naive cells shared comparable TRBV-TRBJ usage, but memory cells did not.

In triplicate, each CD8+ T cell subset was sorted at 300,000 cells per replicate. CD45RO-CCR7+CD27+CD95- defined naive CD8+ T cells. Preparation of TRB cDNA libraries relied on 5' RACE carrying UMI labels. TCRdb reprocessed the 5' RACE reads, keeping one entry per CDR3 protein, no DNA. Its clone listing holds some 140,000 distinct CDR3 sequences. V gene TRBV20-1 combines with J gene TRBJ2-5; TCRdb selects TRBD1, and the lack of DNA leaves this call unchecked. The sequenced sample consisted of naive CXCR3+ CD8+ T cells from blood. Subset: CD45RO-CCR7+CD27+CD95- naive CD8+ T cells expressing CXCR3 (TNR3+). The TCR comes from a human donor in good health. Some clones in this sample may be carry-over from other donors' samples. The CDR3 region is CSADGGGQLFGGETQYF.